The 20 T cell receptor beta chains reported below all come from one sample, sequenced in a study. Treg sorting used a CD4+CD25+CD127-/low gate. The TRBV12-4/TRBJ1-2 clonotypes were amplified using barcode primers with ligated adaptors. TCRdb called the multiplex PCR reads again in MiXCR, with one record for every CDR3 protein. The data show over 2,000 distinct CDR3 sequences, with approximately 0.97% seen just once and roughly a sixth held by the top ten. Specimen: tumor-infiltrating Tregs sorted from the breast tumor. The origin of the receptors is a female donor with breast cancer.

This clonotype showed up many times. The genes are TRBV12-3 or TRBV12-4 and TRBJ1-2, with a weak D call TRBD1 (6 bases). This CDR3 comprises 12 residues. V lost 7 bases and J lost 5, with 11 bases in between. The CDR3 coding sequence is TGTGCCAGCAACCCGACAGGATATGGCTACACCTTC. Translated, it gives CASNPTGYGYTF.

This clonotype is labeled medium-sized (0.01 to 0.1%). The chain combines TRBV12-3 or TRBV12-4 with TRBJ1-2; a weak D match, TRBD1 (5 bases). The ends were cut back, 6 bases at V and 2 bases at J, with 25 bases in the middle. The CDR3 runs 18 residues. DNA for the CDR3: TGTGCCAGCAGCCGTCAGGGCAGCGCCAGCTTTGGGAACTATGGCTACACCTTC. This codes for CASSRQGSASFGNYGYTF.

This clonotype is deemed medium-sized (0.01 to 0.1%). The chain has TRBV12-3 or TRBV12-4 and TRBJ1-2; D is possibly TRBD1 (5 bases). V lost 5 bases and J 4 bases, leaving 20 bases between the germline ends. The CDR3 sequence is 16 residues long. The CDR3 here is CASSPANRVGLYGYTF. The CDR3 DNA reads TGTGCCAGCAGTCCCGCTAACCGGGTGGGACTCTATGGCTACACCTTC.

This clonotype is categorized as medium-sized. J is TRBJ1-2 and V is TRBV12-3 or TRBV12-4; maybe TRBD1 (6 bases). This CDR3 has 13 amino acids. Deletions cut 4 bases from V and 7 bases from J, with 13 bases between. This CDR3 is CASSSRQAGGYTF. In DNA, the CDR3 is TGTGCCAGCAGTTCCCGACAGGCAGGTGGCTACACCTTC.

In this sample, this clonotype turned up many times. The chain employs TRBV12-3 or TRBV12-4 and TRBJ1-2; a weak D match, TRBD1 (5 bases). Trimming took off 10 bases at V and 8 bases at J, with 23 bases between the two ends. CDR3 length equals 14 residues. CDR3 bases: TGTGCCACCGGACACCCCGGAGAGGGCGGAGGCTACACCTTC. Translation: CATGHPGEGGGYTF.

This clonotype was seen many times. In nucleotides, the CDR3 is TGTGCCAGCAGTCCCTCGACAGGGTTGATCTATGGCTACACCTTC. Translating it yields CASSPSTGLIYGYTF. The genes are TRBV12-3 or TRBV12-4 and TRBJ1-2, with TRBD1 matching over 7 bases. The CDR3 is 15 amino acids. J was trimmed by 4 bases and V by 5 bases; bases with no gene match: 10.

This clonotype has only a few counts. The DNA for the CDR3 is TGTGCCAGCAGTTTCTCGGGACAGGGTCGAAATGGCTACACCTTC. This sequence encodes CASSFSGQGRNGYTF. The chain couples TRBV12-3 or TRBV12-4 to TRBJ1-2; 9 bases map to TRBD1. This CDR3 has 15 residues. The trim removed 3 bases at V and 6 bases at J, leaving 8 bases unmatched.

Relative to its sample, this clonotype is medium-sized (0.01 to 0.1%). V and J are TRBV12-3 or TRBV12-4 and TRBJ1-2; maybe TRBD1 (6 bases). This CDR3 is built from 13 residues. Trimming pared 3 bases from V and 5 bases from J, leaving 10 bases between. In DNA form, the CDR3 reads TGTGCCAGCAGTTTGGCCGGACAGTATGGCTACACCTTC. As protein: CASSLAGQYGYTF.

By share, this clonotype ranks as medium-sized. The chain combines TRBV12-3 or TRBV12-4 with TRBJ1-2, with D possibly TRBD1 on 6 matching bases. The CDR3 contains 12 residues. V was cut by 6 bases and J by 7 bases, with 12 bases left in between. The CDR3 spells CASSPTGRGYTF. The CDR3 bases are TGTGCCAGCAGCCCGACAGGTCGTGGCTACACCTTC.

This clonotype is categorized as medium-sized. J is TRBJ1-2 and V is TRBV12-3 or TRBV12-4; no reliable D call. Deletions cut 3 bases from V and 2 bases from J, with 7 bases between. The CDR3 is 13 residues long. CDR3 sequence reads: CASSFQQNYGYTF. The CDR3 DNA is TGTGCCAGCAGTTTTCAACAGAACTATGGCTACACCTTC.

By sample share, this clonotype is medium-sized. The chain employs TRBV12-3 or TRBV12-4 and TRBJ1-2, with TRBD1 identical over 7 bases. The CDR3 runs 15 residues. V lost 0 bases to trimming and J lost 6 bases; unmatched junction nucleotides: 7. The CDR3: CASSLARQGWDGYTF. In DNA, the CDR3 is TGTGCCAGCAGTTTAGCGCGACAGGGATGGGATGGCTACACCTTC.

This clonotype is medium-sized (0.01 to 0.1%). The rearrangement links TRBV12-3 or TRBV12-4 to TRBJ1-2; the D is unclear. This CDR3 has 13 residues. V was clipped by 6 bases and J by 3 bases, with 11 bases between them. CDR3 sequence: CASSEQRYYGYTF. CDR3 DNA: TGTGCCAGCAGCGAACAGCGCTACTATGGCTACACCTTC.

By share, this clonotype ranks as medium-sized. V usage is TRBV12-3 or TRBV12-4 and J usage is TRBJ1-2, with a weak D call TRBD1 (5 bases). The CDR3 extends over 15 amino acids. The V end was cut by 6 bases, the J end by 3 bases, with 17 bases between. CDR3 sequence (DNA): TGTGCCAGCAGAAGATCGGGACGTGAATACTATGGCTACACCTTC. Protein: CASRRSGREYYGYTF.

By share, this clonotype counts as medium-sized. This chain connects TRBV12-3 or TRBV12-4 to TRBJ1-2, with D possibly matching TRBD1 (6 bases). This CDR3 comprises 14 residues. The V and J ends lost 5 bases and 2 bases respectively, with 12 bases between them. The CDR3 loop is CASSLVDRNYGYTF. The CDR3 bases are TGTGCCAGCAGTCTGGTCGACAGGAACTATGGCTACACCTTC.

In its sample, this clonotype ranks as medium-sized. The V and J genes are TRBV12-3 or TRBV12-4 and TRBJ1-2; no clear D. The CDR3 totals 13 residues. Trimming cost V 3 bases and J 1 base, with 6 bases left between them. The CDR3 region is CASSFGINYGYTF. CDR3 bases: TGTGCCAGCAGTTTCGGGATTAACTATGGCTACACCTTC.

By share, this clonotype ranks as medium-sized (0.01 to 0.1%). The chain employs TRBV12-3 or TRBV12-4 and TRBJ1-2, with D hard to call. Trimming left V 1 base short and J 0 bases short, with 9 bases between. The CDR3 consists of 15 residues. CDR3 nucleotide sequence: TGTGCCAGCAGTTTAGATGGGCGCCCTAACTATGGCTACACCTTC. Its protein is CASSLDGRPNYGYTF.

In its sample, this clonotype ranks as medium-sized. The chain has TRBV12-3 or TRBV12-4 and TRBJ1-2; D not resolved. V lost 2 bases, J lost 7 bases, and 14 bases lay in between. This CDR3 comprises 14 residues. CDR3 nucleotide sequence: TGTGCCAGCAGTTTACACGGGCCGTCCGGTGGCTACACCTTC. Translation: CASSLHGPSGGYTF.

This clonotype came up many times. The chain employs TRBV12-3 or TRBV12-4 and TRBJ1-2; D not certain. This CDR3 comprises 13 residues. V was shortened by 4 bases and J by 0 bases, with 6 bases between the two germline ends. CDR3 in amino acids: CASSSGPNYGYTF. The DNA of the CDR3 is TGTGCCAGCAGTTCTGGACCTAACTATGGCTACACCTTC.

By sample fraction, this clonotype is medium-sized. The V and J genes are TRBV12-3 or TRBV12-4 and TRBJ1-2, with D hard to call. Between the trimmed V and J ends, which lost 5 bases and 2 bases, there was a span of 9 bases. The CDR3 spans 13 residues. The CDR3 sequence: CASSEVLNYGYTF. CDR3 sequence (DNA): TGTGCCAGCAGTGAGGTCCTCAACTATGGCTACACCTTC.

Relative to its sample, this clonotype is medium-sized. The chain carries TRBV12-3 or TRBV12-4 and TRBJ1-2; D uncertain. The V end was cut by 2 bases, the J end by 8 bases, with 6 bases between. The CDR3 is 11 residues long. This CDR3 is CASSLLVGYTF. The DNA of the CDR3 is TGTGCCAGCAGTTTATTGGTCGGCTACACCTTC.